This T cell receptor (beta chain) stems from a study of cytomegalovirus exposure and HLA in healthy donors. The study's findings and limits: TRBV6-2, TRBV6-3 and other indistinguishable V segments were excluded. The study designated 160 or so TCR beta chains cytomegalovirus-associated. After further analysis at a later stage, 16,951 TCR beta sequences were associated with HLA alleles at 0.05 false discovery rate.

Primers for the PCR totalled 60 Vbeta and 13 Jbeta. In the original workflow: Among the unique TCR beta chains that a later analysis counted, about 81 million in all, around 11 million were shared. The data were produced by immunoSEQ multiplex PCR, yet TCRdb's version contains in-frame clones alone and is incomplete. V, J and clone size are those of that table, while D and trimming were read from the DNA. The sample has 180,000 or so clones; about 80% are singletons. This CDR3 region has 15 residues. CDR1 SGHAT and CDR2 FQNNGV come from the germline V gene. V was clipped by 5 bases and J by 1 base; unmatched bases: 6. As concerns this clone: Antigen specificity is unknown.

This sequence originates from a man aged 45-65 years in good health and CMV-seropositive. The sequencing sample was made of PBMCs. V and J are TRBV11-2 and TRBJ1-2; 8 bases map to TRBD1. The CDR3 sequence: CASSADRGHNYGYTF. For the CDR3, the DNA is TGTGCCAGCAGCGCTGACAGGGGACATAACTATGGCTACACCTTC.